Listed here are 11 T cell receptor beta chains from one sample, sequenced in a study of blood T cell repertoires in COVID-19. Sequenced by immunoSEQ multiplex PCR; TCRdb stores in-frame clones only, minus some. This sample carries about 170,000 clones, 84% of them seen once, and the ten largest clones take 7.7%. Sequencing used peripheral blood. Receptors were obtained from a middle-aged man who had recovered from COVID-19.

This chain uses TRBV24-1 with TRBJ2-7, with a possible D match to TRBD1 (5 bases). V was clipped by 1 base and J by 9 bases, with 6 bases between them. Germline V gene sequence: CDR1 KGHDR, CDR2 SFDVKD. The CDR3 runs to 11 residues. CDR3: CATSDFQGQYF. The CDR3 DNA is TGTGCCACCAGTGATTTTCAGGGGCAGTACTTC.

The V call is TRBV2, the J call TRBJ2-7, with D hard to call. There are 13 residues in the CDR3. Germline V gene lookup returns CDR1 SNHLY and CDR2 FYNNEI. The germline V and J ends were trimmed by 7 bases and 6 bases, with 16 bases remaining between them. CDR3 nucleotide sequence: TGTGCCAGCATGAGGCCAGCGTGGTCCGAGCAGTACTTC. Translated: CASMRPAWSEQYF.

This chain joins TRBV25-1 and TRBJ2-7; D uncertain. Deletions cut 4 bases from V and 0 bases from J, with 16 bases between. This CDR3 has 16 amino acids. Germline V lookup: CDR1 MGHDK, CDR2 SYGVNS. The CDR3 DNA is TGTGCCAGCAGTGGTCCCCGAGCAGCTAGCTCCTACGAGCAGTACTTC. It specifies CASSGPRAASSYEQYF.

V usage is TRBV10-1 and J usage is TRBJ2-5; 10 bases match TRBD2. Losses at the gene ends were 2 bases for V and 5 bases for J; bases not matched to a gene: 5. The CDR3 totals 15 residues. CDR1 WNHNN and CDR2 SYGVQD come from the germline V gene (reference sequence). CDR3 DNA: TGCGCCAGCAGTGAGCAGCGGGGGGGCCGGGAGACCCAGTACTTC. Translated: CASSEQRGGRETQYF.

The chain is built from TRBV7-9 and TRBJ2-7, with TRBD2 as a possible D gene (5 bases). Per germline, CDR1 SEHNR and CDR2 FQNEAQ (reference sequence). This CDR3 is built from 14 residues. Trimming took off 5 bases at V and 2 bases at J, with 13 bases between the two ends. The CDR3 coding sequence is TGTGCCAGCAGCCCGTTCGGAGGACCCTACGAGCAGTACTTC. The encoded protein is CASSPFGGPYEQYF.

The chain couples TRBV11-2 to TRBJ2-5, with D possibly matching TRBD1 (7 bases). The CDR3 has 12 residues. Germline V gene sequence: CDR1 SGHAT, CDR2 FQNNGV. V was cut by 8 bases and J by 5 bases, with 12 bases left in between. CDR3 sequence (DNA): TGTGCCAGCCTAGCAGGGGGGGAGACCCAGTACTTC. Its protein product is CASLAGGETQYF.

The chain uses TRBV7-2 and TRBJ2-7; TRBD1 aligns across 10 bases. Germline values: CDR1 SGHTA, CDR2 FQGNSA. The CDR3 covers 16 residues. V lost 5 bases and J lost 2; bases outside the gene matches: 9. DNA of the CDR3: TGTGCCAGCAGCCCTCTGGACAGGGGGAACGCCTACGAGCAGTACTTC. This gives the protein CASSPLDRGNAYEQYF.

This sequence joins TRBV7-9 and TRBJ2-7; D not resolved. The CDR3 loop spans 14 amino acids. Germline CDR1 reads SEHNR; CDR2 reads FQNEAQ (reference sequence). V was shortened by 6 bases and J by 1 base, with 13 bases between the two germline ends. The CDR3 sequence: CASSPRLLSYEQYF. The CDR3 coding sequence is TGTGCCAGCAGTCCGCGGCTACTTTCCTACGAGCAGTACTTC.

This clone was seen more than once but under ten times. This rearrangement joins TRBV30 to TRBJ1-2; a weak D match, TRBD1 (5 bases). The V and J ends lost 1 base and 12 bases respectively, with 12 bases between them. The CDR3 loop spans 11 amino acids. Germline V lookup: CDR1 GTSNPN, CDR2 SVGIG (reference sequence). The CDR3 DNA reads TGTGCCTGGAGTGAGGAGGGGAGCCACACCTTC. Encoded protein: CAWSEEGSHTF.

The chain combines TRBV9 with TRBJ1-2; 12 bases match TRBD1. Per the germline V gene, CDR1 is SGDLS and CDR2 is YYNGEE. The CDR3 is 18 amino acids. Trimming at V came to 2 bases and at J to 8 bases, leaving 16 bases not matched to a gene. CDR3 DNA sequence: TGTGCCAGCAGCGTGGCACCCGGGACAGGGGGCGCTAGGCGAGGCTACACCTTC. This sequence encodes CASSVAPGTGGARRGYTF.

This chain's CDR3 is CASSSRTGDYGYTF. As DNA, the CDR3 is TGTGCCAGCAGCTCTCGGACAGGGGACTATGGCTACACCTTC. V is TRBV11-3 and J is TRBJ1-2; the match to TRBD1 covers 9 bases. This CDR3 has 14 residues. The junction had 3 bases not matched to a gene; V was cut back by 4 bases and J by 3 bases. From germline, CDR1 is SGHNT and CDR2 YENEEA.